This T cell receptor beta chain originates from a study of cytomegalovirus exposure and HLA in healthy donors. About the study: Around 85 million unique TCR sequences came from HLA-typed donors in an early release. Findings and caveats of the study: Most observed TCR sequences were rare, whereas some public TCRs were detected in many donors. A later analysis by the authors found several of the most significant clusters apparently linked to common viral pathogens.

To note about this clone: The antigen is not known.

Primers included in the PCR were 60 Vbeta and 13 Jbeta primers. Original processing notes: Approximately 83 million unique TCR beta chains, 9 million to 11 million shared, were counted in a later analysis. Sequenced by immunoSEQ multiplex PCR; TCRdb stores in-frame clones only, minus some. V and J calls plus clone size are reproduced from that table; the DNA served to infer D and trimming. In the table there are more than 130,000 clones, around 77% of which are singletons. CDR1 SGHRS and CDR2 YFSETQ come from the germline V gene. V dropped 2 bases and J dropped 5 bases, with 10 bases sitting between them. This CDR3 comprises 13 residues.

Sequenced material: PBMCs. This TCR came from a man under 40 in good health and CMV-seronegative. The chain joins TRBV5-1 to TRBJ1-2; TRBD1 is a possible D gene (5 bases). The CDR3 DNA reads TGCGCCAGCAGCTTCGATCAGGGATATGGCTACACCTTC. Translation: CASSFDQGYGYTF. The whole variable domain, remainder taken from reference TRBV5-1 and TRBJ1-2, is KAGVTQTPRYLIKTRGQQVTLSCSPISGHRSVSWYQQTPGQGLQFLFEYFSETQRNKGNFPGRFSGRQFSNSRSEMNVSTLELGDSALYLCASSFDQGYGYTFGSGTRLTVV.